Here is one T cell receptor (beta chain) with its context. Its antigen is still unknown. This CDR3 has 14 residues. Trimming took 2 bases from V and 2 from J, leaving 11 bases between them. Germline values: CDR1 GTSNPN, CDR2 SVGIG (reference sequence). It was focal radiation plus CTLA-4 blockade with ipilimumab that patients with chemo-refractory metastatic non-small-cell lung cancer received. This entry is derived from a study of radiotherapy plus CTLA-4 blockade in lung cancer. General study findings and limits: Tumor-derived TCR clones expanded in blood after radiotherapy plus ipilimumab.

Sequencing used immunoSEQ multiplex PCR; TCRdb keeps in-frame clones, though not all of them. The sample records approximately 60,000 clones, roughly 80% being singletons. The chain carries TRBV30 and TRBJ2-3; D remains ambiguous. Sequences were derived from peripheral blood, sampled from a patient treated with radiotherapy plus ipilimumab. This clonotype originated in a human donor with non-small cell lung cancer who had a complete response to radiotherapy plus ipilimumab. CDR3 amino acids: CAWSYSASTDTQYF. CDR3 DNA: TGTGCCTGGAGTTATTCAGCTTCCACAGATACGCAGTATTTT. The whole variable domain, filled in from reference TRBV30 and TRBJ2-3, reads SQTIHQWPATLVQPVGSPLSLECTVEGTSNPNLYWYRQAAGRGLQLLFYSVGIGQISSEVPQNLSASRPQDRQFILSSKKLLLSDSGFYLCAWSYSASTDTQYFGPGTRLTVL.